The 5 T cell receptor beta chains in this list originate from one sample, sequenced in a study of cytomegalovirus exposure and HLA in healthy donors. 13 Jbeta primers and 60 Vbeta primers were used for the PCR. Assay: immunoSEQ multiplex PCR; the TCRdb copy retains only in-frame clones and omits some. This table holds under 200,000 clones, more than 9.5% found once. Sequencing was done on a sample of PBMCs. The receptors were sampled from a man aged 50-60 years in good health and CMV-seropositive.

This clone was counted a few times. The CDR3: CASSQYRGRNTEAFF. The CDR3 bases are TGTGCCAGCAGCCAATACAGGGGGAGGAACACTGAAGCTTTCTTT. The V call is TRBV7-2, the J call TRBJ1-1, with 8 bases identical to TRBD1. Germline CDR1 reads SGHTA; CDR2 reads FQGNSA. The V gene end was trimmed by 5 bases and the J gene end by 1 base; junction bases not matched to a gene: 6. The CDR3 is made up of 15 amino acids. Variable domain in full (rest from reference TRBV7-2 and TRBJ1-1): GAGVSQSPSNKVTEKGKDVELRCDPISGHTALYWYRQSLGQGLEFLIYFQGNSAPDKSGLPSDRFSAERTGGSVSTLTIQRTQQEDSAVYLCASSQYRGRNTEAFFGQGTRLTVV.

The V call is TRBV5-1, the J call TRBJ2-3; 7 bases are shared with TRBD1. CDR1 and CDR2 (germline): SGHRS, YFSETQ. The CDR3 runs to 16 residues. Trimming removed 5 bases from V and 1 base from J; junction bases left unmatched: 10. CDR3 sequence reads: CASRVRQGRGTDTQYF. In nucleotides, the CDR3 is TGCGCCAGCAGAGTTCGACAGGGACGGGGCACAGATACGCAGTATTTT.

This clone has at least ten counts. The chain links TRBV9 to TRBJ2-3; 7 bases are a match to TRBD2. Germline V lookup: CDR1 SGDLS, CDR2 YYNGEE. The CDR3 extends over 14 amino acids. The ends lost 4 bases at V and 6 bases at J; junction bases unmatched: 8. The CDR3 nucleotides read TGTGCCAGCAGCCGGGCGGGGGTGGCGGATACGCAGTATTTT. This codes for CASSRAGVADTQYF. Drawing the rest from reference TRBV9 and TRBJ2-3, the complete variable domain is DSGVTQTPKHLITATGQRVTLRCSPRSGDLSVYWYQQSLDQGLQFLIQYYNGEERAKGNILERFSAQQFPDLHSELNLSSLELGDSALYFCASSRAGVADTQYFGPGTRLTVL.

This clone appeared a few times. The rearrangement uses TRBV19 and TRBJ1-3, with a tentative D call TRBD1 (6 bases). This CDR3 comprises 11 residues. The germline gives CDR1 LNHDA, CDR2 SQIVND (reference sequence). V was clipped by 10 bases and J by 6 bases, with 10 bases between them. The CDR3 DNA is TGTGCCACCTACAGGGAAAACACCATATATTTT. This translates into CATYRENTIYF.

This clone was observed a few times. The chain joins TRBV29-1 to TRBJ2-4; 10 bases agree with TRBD1. CDR1 is SQVTM and CDR2 is ANQGSEA in the germline V gene. The CDR3 contains 20 residues. With 2 bases clipped from V and 1 base from J, the junction kept 17 bases outside the gene matches. The CDR3 protein is CSVEYIFPGQGSKAKNIQYF. The DNA of the CDR3 is TGCAGCGTTGAATACATCTTCCCGGGACAGGGGAGTAAGGCCAAAAACATTCAGTACTTC. The full variable domain, with the rest looked up from reference TRBV29-1 and TRBJ2-4, is SAVISQKPSRDICQRGTSLTIQCQVDSQVTMMFWYRQQPGQSLTLIATANQGSEATYESGFVIDKFPISRPNLTFSTLTVSNMSPEDSSIYLCSVEYIFPGQGSKAKNIQYFGAGTRLSVL.